This T cell receptor (beta chain) was obtained from a study of T cells in Graves' hyperthyroidism and ophthalmopathy. Points from the study as a whole: Stable hyperthyroidism was told apart from ophthalmopathy by a model built on 13 V-J features. Most thyroid clonotypes that were expanded above 0.001 also turned up in blood.

Researchers took RNA transcripts and amplified the TCR beta CDR3 regions from them. A first-round RT-PCR of the TCR CDR3 used the HTBI primer set. TCRdb passed the multiplex PCR reads through MiXCR, listing each CDR3 protein once. The profile shows hundreds of thousands of distinct CDR3 sequences, 20% of them singletons. The CDR3 contains 18 residues. CDR1 and CDR2 from the germline V gene are LNHDA and SQIVND (reference sequence). V trimming: 3 bases; J trimming: 6 bases; junction bases outside the gene matches: 10. This clonotype was counted between two and nine times. No antigen is known for it. The rearrangement uses TRBV19 and TRBJ2-2; TRBD2 matches at 13 bases. This TCR was recovered from a man younger than 45 with Graves' ophthalmopathy. Sequencing was performed on blood. CDR3 coding DNA: TGTGCCAGTAGTATCCCTCACACTAGCGGGAGGGATTCCGGGGAGCTGTTTTTT. Translation: CASSIPHTSGRDSGELFF.